A selection of T cell receptor beta chains follows, all from one sample in a study of control samples from healthy donors and cancer patients. TCRdb keeps only in-frame clones here, not all; method: immunoSEQ multiplex PCR. Of about 49,000 clones in the sample, 80% to 90% were seen once. The source material was PBMCs. Receptors were obtained from a woman aged 45-60 years with lung cancer. Both conserved end residues are part of each CDR3. D genes are given only for firm matches. Clone size is not always given. Where it is, it says once, few, many or a class for expanded clones.

CDR3nt,CDR3aa,d_gene,j_gene,abundance,v_gene
TGCAGCGTGGGCGACAGGGGAGGCTACACCTTC,CSVGDRGGYTF,TRBD1,TRBJ1-2,.,TRBV29-1
TGCAGCGTCCTGACAGGGGTCCCGCTTGGCTACACCTTC,CSVLTGVPLGYTF,TRBD1,TRBJ1-2,once,TRBV29-1
TGTGCCAGTAGTATATCAGCAGGGGCCGGGGAGCTGTTTTTT,CASSISAGAGELFF,.,TRBJ2-2,.,TRBV19
TGTGCCAGCACTAGCGGGGGGGGCCAGGGAGAGCAGTACTTC,CASTSGGGQGEQYF,TRBD2,TRBJ2-7,.,TRBV7-2
TGTGCCAGCAGCCGAGGACTAGCGGAAACCTACAATGAGCAGTTCTTC,CASSRGLAETYNEQFF,TRBD2,TRBJ2-1,.,TRBV3-1/TRBV3-2
TGCGCCAGCAGCCAAGCGGACAGAGACAATGAGCAGTTCTTC,CASSQADRDNEQFF,.,TRBJ2-1,once,TRBV4-1
TGTGCCAGCAGCATTGGGACAGGGGGCGATCAGCCCCAGCATTTT,CASSIGTGGDQPQHF,.,TRBJ1-5,.,TRBV21-1
TGTGCCAGCAGCCCCCGGGGCCGCGAGCAGTACTTC,CASSPRGREQYF,.,TRBJ2-7,once,TRBV5-6
TGCAGTGCTAGTCAGGAAACTGGAAGCTATGGCTACACCTTC,CSASQETGSYGYTF,.,TRBJ1-2,.,TRBV20-1
TGTGCCAGCAGCTTAAACTACATGAACACTGAAGCTTTCTTT,CASSLNYMNTEAFF,.,TRBJ1-1,.,TRBV7-8
TGTGCCAGCAGCTTCGTCGACGAGACCCAGTACTTC,CASSFVDETQYF,.,TRBJ2-5,medium-sized,TRBV7-2
TGTGCCAGCTCACCAATAAGGGTTAGCAATCAGCCCCAGCATTTT,CASSPIRVSNQPQHF,.,TRBJ1-5,.,TRBV18
TGTGCCAGCAGCTTGGGAGGGAGAACGAACACCGGGGAGCTGTTTTTT,CASSLGGRTNTGELFF,.,TRBJ2-2,few,TRBV5-4
TGTGCCATCAGTGAGATCTCGGGTCGGGAAAACTATGGCTACACCTTC,CAISEISGRENYGYTF,.,TRBJ1-2,.,TRBV10-3
TGCAGCGTAGACAGCGATGGCTACACCTTC,CSVDSDGYTF,.,TRBJ1-2,.,TRBV29-1
TGTGCCAGCAGTTCCGACTGGGACAGGGCCCTAAGGGAAAAACTGTTTTTT,CASSSDWDRALREKLFF,TRBD1,TRBJ1-4,.,TRBV27
TGTGCCAGCAGTTACCTTTCAGGGTCCCAAGAGACCCAGTACTTC,CASSYLSGSQETQYF,.,TRBJ2-5,.,TRBV6-6
TGCGCCAGCAGCTTGGAGACAGGGGTGTCCGGGCAGTACTTC,CASSLETGVSGQYF,TRBD1,TRBJ2-7,.,TRBV5-1
TGTGCCAGCATCCAACGGGGGTCCCGGACTGAAGCTTTCTTT,CASIQRGSRTEAFF,.,TRBJ1-1,few,TRBV6-5
TGTGCCACCAGCGACAGAGCTATGATTGGCTACACCTTC,CATSDRAMIGYTF,.,TRBJ1-2,.,TRBV24-1
TGTGCCAGCAGTACAGGGAAGGCCACTGAAGCTTTCTTT,CASSTGKATEAFF,.,TRBJ1-1,.,TRBV2
TGTGCCAGCAGGAGGACTCCAGCGGGGGGGTGGGATACGCAGTATTTT,CASRRTPAGGWDTQYF,TRBD2,TRBJ2-3,.,TRBV2
TGTGCCAGCAGCGAAGGACAGGGGCGCCAAGAGACCCAGTACTTC,CASSEGQGRQETQYF,TRBD1,TRBJ2-5,once,TRBV14
TGTGCCAGCAGCCTTTTGACCGCGAATTCACCCCTCCACTTT,CASSLLTANSPLHF,.,TRBJ1-6,.,TRBV14
TGTGCCAGCAGTCCAACTGGGACAGGGTGGAACTATGGCTACACCTTC,CASSPTGTGWNYGYTF,TRBD1,TRBJ1-2,.,TRBV6-4
TGTGCCAGCAGCTTAGCGGCGGTAGACACTGAAGCTTTCTTT,CASSLAAVDTEAFF,.,TRBJ1-1,few,TRBV11-1
TGTGCCAGCAGTTCGGGACAATCCTCTGGGGCCAACGTCCTGACTTTC,CASSSGQSSGANVLTF,.,TRBJ2-6,.,TRBV27
TGTGCCAGCAGTGGGGACAGGGGGACTAGCAATCAGCCCCAGCATTTT,CASSGDRGTSNQPQHF,TRBD1,TRBJ1-5,.,TRBV2
TGTGCCAGCAGTACCCCTGCCAACACAGATACGCAGTATTTT,CASSTPANTDTQYF,.,TRBJ2-3,.,TRBV6-5
TGCGCCAGCAGCAGAGACTTGAAGAGGAGCGAAAAACTGTTTTTT,CASSRDLKRSEKLFF,.,TRBJ1-4,.,TRBV5-1